There are a few counts of the clone carrying this TCR beta chain. These data belong to a study of blood T cell repertoires in COVID-19. About the study: Italy, Spain and the United States were the sources of the convalescent and acute COVID-19 samples.

The CDR3 runs to 17 residues. Germline CDR1 SGHTA, CDR2 FQGNSA. Trimming stripped 3 bases from V and 2 bases from J, with 19 bases between. How the authors handled the data: For nucleated cells, counts were estimated from reference gene primer amplification. Method: immunoSEQ multiplex PCR; TCRdb's copy keeps in-frame clones and lacks some. V and J calls and clone size are copied from that table; D and trimming were computed from the DNA. The sample consists of 60,000 to 85,000 clones, roughly 84% of them appearing once. The rearrangement joins TRBV7-2 to TRBJ2-5; a possible D gene is TRBD2 (6 bases). The sequence came from an elderly woman with active or convalescent COVID-19. The sample comprised peripheral blood. The chain's CDR3 is CASSLIAGGKRQETQYF. CDR3 nucleotides: TGTGCCAGCAGCTTGATCGCTGGGGGGAAGCGGCAAGAGACCCAGTACTTC. Based on the CDR3 plus reference TRBV7-2 and TRBJ2-5, the full variable domain is GAGVSQSPSNKVTEKGKDVELRCDPISGHTALYWYRQSLGQGLEFLIYFQGNSAPDKSGLPSDRFSAERTGGSVSTLTIQRTQQEDSAVYLCASSLIAGGKRQETQYFGPGTRLLVL.